This record looks at one TCR beta chain sequence and its context. Its antigen remains unknown. The data were taken from a study of CD8+ T cells in alopecia areata. Trimming cost V 3 bases and J 2 bases, with 19 bases left between them. From germline, CDR1 is MGHRA and CDR2 YSYEKL. CDR3 length equals 17 residues. Study outcomes and limitations: It was less clear whether patients shared TCRs than it was in mice, possibly because of HLA. Relative to normal scalp, lesional scalp, especially alopecia totalis/universalis, showed higher clonality.

After isolation, RNA underwent reverse transcription to generate cDNA as the sequencing template. The data were produced by immunoSEQ multiplex PCR, yet TCRdb's version contains in-frame clones alone and is incomplete. Of approximately 99,000 clones in the sample, around 55% were seen once. The sorting of PBMCs gave CD4+ and CD8+ T cells. This sequence joins TRBV4-1 and TRBJ2-5; D perhaps matches TRBD2 (6 bases). The clonotype originates from a human donor in good health. The sample consisted of CD8+ T cells sorted from blood. The CDR3 region has the DNA TGCGCCAGCAGCCAGGGGCCCGGACTATTACTACAAGAGACCCAGTACTTC. It is translated as CASSQGPGLLLQETQYF.